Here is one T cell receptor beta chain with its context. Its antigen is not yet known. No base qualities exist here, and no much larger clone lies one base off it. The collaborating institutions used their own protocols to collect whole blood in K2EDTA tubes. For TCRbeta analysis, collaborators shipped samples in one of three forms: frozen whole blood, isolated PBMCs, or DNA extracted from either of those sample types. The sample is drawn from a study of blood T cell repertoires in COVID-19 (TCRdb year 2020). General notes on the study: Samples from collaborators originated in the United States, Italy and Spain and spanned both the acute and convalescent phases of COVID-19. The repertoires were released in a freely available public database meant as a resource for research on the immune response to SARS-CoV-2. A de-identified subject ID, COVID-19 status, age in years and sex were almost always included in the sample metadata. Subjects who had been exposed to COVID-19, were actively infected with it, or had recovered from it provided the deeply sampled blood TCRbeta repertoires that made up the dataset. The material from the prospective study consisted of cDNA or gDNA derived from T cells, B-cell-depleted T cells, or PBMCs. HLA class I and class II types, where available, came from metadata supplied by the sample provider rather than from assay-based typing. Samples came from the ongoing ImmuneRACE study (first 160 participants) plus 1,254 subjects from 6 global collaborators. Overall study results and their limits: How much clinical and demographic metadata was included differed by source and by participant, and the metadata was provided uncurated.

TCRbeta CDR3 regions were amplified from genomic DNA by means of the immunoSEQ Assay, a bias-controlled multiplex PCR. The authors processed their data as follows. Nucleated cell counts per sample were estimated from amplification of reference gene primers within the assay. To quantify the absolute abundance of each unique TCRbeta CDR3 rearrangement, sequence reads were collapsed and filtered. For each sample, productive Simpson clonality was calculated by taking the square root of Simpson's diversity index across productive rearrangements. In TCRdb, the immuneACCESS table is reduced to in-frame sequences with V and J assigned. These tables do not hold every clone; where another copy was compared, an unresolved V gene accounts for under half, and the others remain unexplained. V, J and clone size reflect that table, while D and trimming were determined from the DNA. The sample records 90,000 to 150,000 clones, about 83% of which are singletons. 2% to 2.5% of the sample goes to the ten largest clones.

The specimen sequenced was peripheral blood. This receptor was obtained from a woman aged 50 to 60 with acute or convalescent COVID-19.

The CDR3 here reads CASSVGGDTYEQYF. The DNA reads as follows: TGTGCCAGCAGCGTAGGTGGGGACACCTACGAGCAGTACTTC. The chain was built from TRBV9 and TRBJ2-7; a weak D assignment points to TRBD1 (6 bases agree). The CDR3 holds 14 amino acids from the cysteine to the phenylalanine. Just the 42-base CDR3 DNA is kept, in frame starting at base 1. Via the germline V gene, CDR1 is SGDLS and CDR2 YYNGEE. The junction carries 9 bases between V and J, which are trimmed by 0 bases and 2 bases respectively.